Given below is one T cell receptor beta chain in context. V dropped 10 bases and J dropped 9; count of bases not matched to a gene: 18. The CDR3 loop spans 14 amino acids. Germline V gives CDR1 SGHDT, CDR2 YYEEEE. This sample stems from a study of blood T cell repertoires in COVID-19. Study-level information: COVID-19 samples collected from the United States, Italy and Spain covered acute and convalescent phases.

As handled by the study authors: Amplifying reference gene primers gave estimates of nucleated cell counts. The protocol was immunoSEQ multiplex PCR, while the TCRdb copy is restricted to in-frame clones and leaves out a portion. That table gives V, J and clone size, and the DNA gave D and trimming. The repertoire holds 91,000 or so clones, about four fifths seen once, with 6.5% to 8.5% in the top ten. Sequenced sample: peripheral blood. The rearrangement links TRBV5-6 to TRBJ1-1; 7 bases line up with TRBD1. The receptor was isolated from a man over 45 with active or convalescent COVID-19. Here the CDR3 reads CASSAFGGGAKAFF. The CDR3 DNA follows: TGTGCCTCCTCAGCTTTTGGAGGGGGCGCAAAAGCTTTCTTT.